This TCR beta chain emerged from a study of cytomegalovirus exposure and HLA in healthy donors. Regarding the study as a whole: Despite most TCR sequences being rare, some public TCRs occurred in many donors.

TCRdb's table, derived via immunoSEQ multiplex PCR, lists solely in-frame clones and lacks some. The repertoire holds under 100,000 clones, with roughly 96% as singletons. In the case of this clone: The target antigen is unknown.

The sample comprised PBMCs. The receptor was derived from a woman younger than 30 in good health and CMV-seronegative.

The CDR3 sequence is CASISGGGAVGEAFF. In DNA, the CDR3 is TGTGCCAGCATTTCGGGGGGGGGCGCGGTTGGTGAAGCTTTCTTT. V and J are TRBV2 and TRBJ1-1; TRBD1 is a possible D gene (6 bases). V lost 7 bases and J 7 bases, leaving 22 bases between the germline ends. This CDR3 contains 15 residues. Per the germline V gene, CDR1 is SNHLY and CDR2 is FYNNEI. Together with reference TRBV2 and TRBJ1-1, the CDR3 gives the full variable domain: EPEVTQTPSHQVTQMGQEVILRCVPISNHLYFYWYRQILGQKVEFLVSFYNNEISEKSEIFDDQFSVERPDGSNFTLKIRSTKLEDSAMYFCASISGGGAVGEAFFGQGTRLTVV.